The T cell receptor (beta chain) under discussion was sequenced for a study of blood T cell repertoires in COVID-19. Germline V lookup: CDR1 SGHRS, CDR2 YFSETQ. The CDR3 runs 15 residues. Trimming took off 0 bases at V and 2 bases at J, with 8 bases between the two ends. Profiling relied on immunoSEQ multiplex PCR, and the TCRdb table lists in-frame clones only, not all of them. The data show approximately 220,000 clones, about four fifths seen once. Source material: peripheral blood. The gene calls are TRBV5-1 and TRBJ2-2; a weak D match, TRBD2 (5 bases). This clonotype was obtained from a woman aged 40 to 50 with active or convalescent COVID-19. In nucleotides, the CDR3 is TGCGCCAGCAGCTTGGCCGGGGTAAACACCGGGGAGCTGTTTTTT. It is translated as CASSLAGVNTGELFF.